This T cell receptor beta chain was found in a study of multiple sclerosis patients with progressive multifocal leukoencephalopathy. Profiled with immunoSEQ multiplex PCR; TCRdb holds only in-frame clones, not every one. The sample holds some 30,000 clones, about 90% seen once. Note on this clone: Antigen: not known.

The CDR3 sequence is 14 residues long. Germline lookup yields CDR1 MNHEY and CDR2 SMNVEV (reference sequence). V was clipped by 6 bases and J by 2 bases, with 14 bases between them. Findings and caveats of the study: TRBV and TRBJ usage showed no common pattern when PML developed.

Described time point: roughly 6 months of natalizumab therapy. The V gene is TRBV27, the J gene TRBJ2-7, with D perhaps matching TRBD1 or TRBD2 (6 bases each). This clonotype was sampled from a human donor with multiple sclerosis. The sample here was PBMCs, taken from a patient treated with natalizumab. CDR3 in DNA: TGTGCCAGCAGCAAATTTCGGGGGCCCTACGAGCAGTACTTC. This sequence encodes CASSKFRGPYEQYF.